This T cell receptor (beta chain) was sequenced for a study of blood T cells in healthy people across ages. Primers used in a second PCR of roughly 6 to 11 cycles were a sample-barcoded 5' primer and a J-beta primer mix. TCRdb independently ran MiXCR on the 5' RACE reads; one entry per CDR3 protein. The repertoire holds about 1.7 million distinct CDR3 sequences, with 28% as singletons. Study findings and constraints: Estimates of diversity drawn from one million T cells were considered underestimates. Donors of long life had a larger count of naive CD4+ cells and greater diversity than aged donors.

Points on this clonotype: The antigen is undetermined.

Looked up from germline, CDR1 is LGHDT and CDR2 is YNNKEL (reference sequence). Trimming removed 3 bases from V and 11 bases from J, with 17 bases in between. The CDR3 sequence is 14 residues long. The V and J genes are TRBV3-1 and TRBJ2-4, with unresolved D. The sequenced sample was blood. The TCR was taken from a young woman in good health. DNA for the CDR3: TGTGCCAGCAGCCACGAAAATGGCCCATTCCTTCAGTACTTC. This translates into CASSHENGPFLQYF.